This TCR beta chain was identified during a study of T cells after yellow fever vaccination. This clonotype was detected a few times. The CDR3 spans 14 residues. The V end lost 6 bases, the J end lost 4 bases, and 15 bases lay between the germline ends. Germline V gene lookup returns CDR1 MNHEY and CDR2 SVGEGT. One entry per CDR3 protein, called by TCRdb with MiXCR from the 5' RACE reads. Of some 150,000 distinct CDR3 sequences detected, 9.5% to 12% appear once; the ten largest clones hold 35% to 40%. The chain carries TRBV6-2 or TRBV6-3 and TRBJ2-5; D may be TRBD1 (6 bases). This specimen was CD8+ T cells sorted from PBMCs, taken 15 days after the yellow fever booster vaccination. The sequence was collected from a man between 18 and 35 years old who received the YFV17D yellow fever vaccine. CDR3 DNA: TGTGCCAGCAGGAGGGACATCTTCGGAGAGACCCAGTACTTC. This codes for CASRRDIFGETQYF.